The entry below describes one TCR beta chain. This sample includes further DNA sequences coding for the same CDR3. V was trimmed by 2 bases and J by 6 bases, leaving 5 bases between them. This CDR3 spans 12 amino acids. Per the original methods: Researchers report that nucleated cell counts were estimated from reference gene primer amplification. Here immunoSEQ multiplex PCR was the method, and the copy in TCRdb shows in-frame clones only, minus some. That table is the source of V, J and clone size, and D and trimming were worked out from the DNA. Here the sample spans about 61,000 clones, 88% being singletons. The source of the sample is a study of blood T cell repertoires in COVID-19. Study-wide context: T cells, B-cell-depleted T cells, or PBMCs provided the cDNA or gDNA that served as material.

The source of this sequence is a woman between 45 and 65 years old with active or convalescent COVID-19. The V and J genes are TRBV12-3 or TRBV12-4 and TRBJ2-1; tentative D call: TRBD1 (5 bases). Sequencing was carried out using peripheral blood. The CDR3 DNA sequence: TGTGCCAGCAGTTTAACAGGCAATGAGCAGTTCTTC. Encoded protein: CASSLTGNEQFF.